The rows below give T cell receptor beta chains drawn from one sample of a study of CD8 T cell repertoires and HIV-1 epitope variants. Profiling relied on immunoSEQ multiplex PCR, and the TCRdb table lists in-frame clones only, not all of them. The sample lists about 95,000 clones; 74% were seen once. Sample: uncultured baseline CD8+ T cells from peripheral blood mononuclear cells (PBMCs). The receptors were sampled from a male donor with HIV. The CDR3 runs from the conserved cysteine through the conserved F or W. A D gene is named only where the DNA matches it firmly. Size values are once, few and many counts, or a class for expanded clones, and some rows have none.

d_call clone_size j_call v_call cdr3_nt cdr3_aa
. . TRBJ2-3 TRBV6-1 TGTGCCAGCAGTGAAATGGGAAGGGTACCCACAGATACGCAGTATTTT CASSEMGRVPTDTQYF
. . TRBJ2-5 TRBV5-3 TGTGCCAGAAGCTCAGGACAGCTCCAAGAGACCCAGTACTTC CARSSGQLQETQYF
TRBD1 . TRBJ1-1 TRBV7-6 TGTGCCAGCAGCTTGGATCCGGGACAGGGGATGGATACTGAAGCTTTCTTT CASSLDPGQGMDTEAFF
. . TRBJ1-6 TRBV4-1 TGCGCCAGCAGCCAAGAAGGGGCTTCTAGCTCACCCCTCCACTTT CASSQEGASSSPLHF
TRBD2 . TRBJ2-3 TRBV10-1 TGCGCCAGCAGTGGGACTAGCCACGGGACGCAGTATTTT CASSGTSHGTQYF
TRBD1 . TRBJ2-7 TRBV29-1 TGCAGCGTTGGTGGGACAGGGTCGTACGAGCAGTACTTC CSVGGTGSYEQYF
TRBD2 . TRBJ2-7 TRBV6-5 TGTGCCAGCACCCAGCGGGGGGCCGAGCAGTACTTC CASTQRGAEQYF
. many TRBJ2-1 TRBV7-9 TGTGCCAGCAGCCCCACCGGGGGTGAGCAGTTCTTC CASSPTGGEQFF
TRBD2 . TRBJ2-1 TRBV7-2 TGTGCCAGCAGCGTAAGCGGGGGAGACTGGAATGAGCAGTTCTTC CASSVSGGDWNEQFF
TRBD1 . TRBJ2-7 TRBV7-8 TGTGCCAGCAGCCTCCGGACAGGGAAGGGCGAGCAGTACTTC CASSLRTGKGEQYF
TRBD2 . TRBJ2-5 TRBV5-4 TGTGCCAGCAGCTTGGGTAGCGGGGGCCAAGAGACCCAGTACTTC CASSLGSGGQETQYF
. few TRBJ1-2 TRBV27 TGTGCCAGCAGCCGCATCCTATCAAGGGGGGACTATGGCTACACCTTC CASSRILSRGDYGYTF
. . TRBJ1-5 TRBV5-8 TGTGCCAGCAGCTTGGTGGATCAGCCCCAGCATTTT CASSLVDQPQHF
. once TRBJ2-3 TRBV19 TGTGCCAGTAGTATCGGTAGCGCGGAAATGACAGATACGCAGTATTTT CASSIGSAEMTDTQYF
. . TRBJ2-7 TRBV9 TGTGCCAGCTCAGGGGTAAGGTCGGAGCAGTACTTC CASSGVRSEQYF
. . TRBJ1-3 TRBV5-6 TGTGCCAGCAGCCTGACGGGGCCTGGAAACACCATATATTTT CASSLTGPGNTIYF
. . TRBJ2-2 TRBV4-1 TGCGCCAGCAGCCAAGATCCGATCCTTGAGACCGGGGAGCTGTTTTTT CASSQDPILETGELFF
TRBD1 . TRBJ1-3 TRBV7-2 TGTGCCAGCAGCTTAGTGCAGGGGGCTGGAAACACCATATATTTT CASSLVQGAGNTIYF
. . TRBJ1-1 TRBV14 TGTGCCAGCAGCCATTTAGGCAGGACTGAAGCTTTCTTT CASSHLGRTEAFF
. . TRBJ2-7 TRBV6-5 TGTGCCAGCAGTGATATGTACGAGCAGTACTTC CASSDMYEQYF
. few TRBJ1-1 TRBV19 TGTGCCAGTAAAGACAGTGTCACTGAAGCTTTCTTT CASKDSVTEAFF
. . TRBJ2-7 TRBV5-1 TGCGCCAGCAGCTTGGCTTCAAGCGCTATAGGGTACGAGCAGTACTTC CASSLASSAIGYEQYF
TRBD1 once TRBJ2-3 TRBV11-2 TGTGCCAGCAGCCCACTCAGGACAGGTCCCACAGATACGCAGTATTTT CASSPLRTGPTDTQYF
. . TRBJ1-5 TRBV6-5 TGTGCCAGCAGCCCGGGGGGGCAGCCCCAGCATTTT CASSPGGQPQHF
. . TRBJ1-4 TRBV6-5 TGTGCCAGCAGACGCCCCAGCGAAAATGAAAAACTGTTTTTT CASRRPSENEKLFF